This T cell receptor beta chain was sequenced for a study of cytomegalovirus exposure and HLA in healthy donors. The CDR3 is 15 amino acids. Germline trimming cut 3 bases from V and 1 base from J; bases unmatched to any gene: 4. The germline CDR1 and CDR2 sequences are ENHRY and SYGVKD. 60 Vbeta and 13 Jbeta primers were used in PCR. Sequencing was performed with immunoSEQ multiplex PCR; in TCRdb, only in-frame clones are kept and a portion is missing. The data contain approximately 100,000 clones, approximately 89% of them singletons. The V gene is TRBV10-3, the J gene TRBJ2-7; 9 bases are a match to TRBD2. The sample consisted of PBMCs. The receptor was derived from a man aged 25 to 40 in good health and CMV-seropositive. The CDR3 protein is CAISDPSGASYEQYF. As DNA, the CDR3 is TGTGCCATCAGTGATCCTAGCGGGGCGTCCTACGAGCAGTACTTC.